A selection of T cell receptor beta chains follows, all from one sample in a study of cytomegalovirus exposure and HLA in healthy donors. Assay: immunoSEQ multiplex PCR; the TCRdb copy retains only in-frame clones and omits some. This table holds some 160,000 clones, approximately 84% found once. Sequencing was done on a sample of PBMCs. All receptors come from a woman aged 40 to 55 in good health and CMV-seropositive. The CDR3 runs from the conserved cysteine through the conserved F or W. The D gene is left open where the match is weak. Part of the rows lack a size; the others show once, few, many or a class for expanded clones.

J: TRBJ1-2; V: TRBV18; length: 15; D: TRBD1; size: .; CDR3: CASSPDREIDYGYTF; DNA: TGTGCCAGCTCACCGGACAGGGAGATTGACTATGGCTACACCTTC
J: TRBJ2-1; V: TRBV7-2; length: 15; D: TRBD2; size: .; CDR3: CASRRTSGDYNEQFF; DNA: TGTGCCAGCAGAAGGACTAGCGGGGACTACAATGAGCAGTTCTTC
J: TRBJ1-1; V: TRBV5-1; length: 14; D: .; size: .; CDR3: CASSGPQGNTEAFF; DNA: TGCGCCAGCAGCGGGCCCCAGGGGAACACTGAAGCTTTCTTT
J: TRBJ2-7; V: TRBV19; length: 14; D: TRBD1; size: .; CDR3: CASRIRQGNYEQYF; DNA: TGTGCCAGTAGGATACGACAGGGGAACTACGAGCAGTACTTC
J: TRBJ2-2; V: TRBV9; length: 15; D: TRBD2; size: few; CDR3: CASSAGGANTGELFF; DNA: TGTGCCAGCAGCGCGGGAGGGGCGAACACCGGGGAGCTGTTTTTT
J: TRBJ1-1; V: TRBV6-5; length: 14; D: TRBD1; size: .; CDR3: CASTPAGGWTEAFF; DNA: TGTGCCAGCACCCCGGCAGGGGGCTGGACTGAAGCTTTCTTT
J: TRBJ2-3; V: TRBV5-6; length: 15; D: .; size: .; CDR3: CASTGRARFTDTQYF; DNA: TGTGCCAGCACCGGCAGGGCACGGTTCACAGATACGCAGTATTTT
J: TRBJ1-1; V: TRBV18; length: 14; D: TRBD1; size: .; CDR3: CASSPDRAGAEAFF; DNA: TGTGCCAGCTCACCCGACAGGGCCGGCGCTGAAGCTTTCTTT
J: TRBJ2-6; V: TRBV27; length: 17; D: TRBD1; size: .; CDR3: CASSLWTGGSGANVLTF; DNA: TGTGCCAGCAGTTTATGGACAGGGGGCTCTGGGGCCAACGTCCTGACTTTC
J: TRBJ1-1; V: TRBV19; length: 15; D: TRBD1; size: .; CDR3: CASSSRQGERFEAFF; DNA: TGTGCCAGTAGTAGCCGACAGGGGGAGAGATTTGAAGCTTTCTTT
J: TRBJ2-2; V: TRBV30; length: 15; D: TRBD2; size: .; CDR3: CAWSETSGGTGELFF; DNA: TGTGCCTGGAGTGAGACTAGCGGGGGCACCGGGGAGCTGTTTTTT
J: TRBJ1-4; V: TRBV18; length: 15; D: .; size: .; CDR3: CASSPSSVSNEKLFF; DNA: TGTGCCAGCTCACCATCGTCGGTGTCTAATGAAAAACTGTTTTTT
J: TRBJ2-7; V: TRBV29-1; length: 12; D: TRBD1; size: .; CDR3: CSGTTGADEQYF; DNA: TGCAGCGGAACAACAGGGGCCGACGAGCAGTACTTC
J: TRBJ2-1; V: TRBV7-2; length: 11; D: .; size: .; CDR3: CASSLAREQFF; DNA: TGTGCCAGCAGCTTAGCGCGTGAGCAGTTCTTC
J: TRBJ1-1; V: TRBV6-1; length: 14; D: TRBD1; size: .; CDR3: CASSVDRDRTEAFF; DNA: TGTGCCAGCAGTGTGGACAGGGATCGCACTGAAGCTTTCTTT
J: TRBJ2-3; V: TRBV11-2; length: 17; D: TRBD2; size: .; CDR3: CASSFGLAGGNTDTQYF; DNA: TGTGCCAGCAGCTTTGGCTTAGCGGGGGGGAACACAGATACGCAGTATTTT
J: TRBJ2-3; V: TRBV5-6; length: 17; D: TRBD2; size: few; CDR3: CASSLGTSGGAIDTQYF; DNA: TGTGCCAGCAGCTTGGGGACTAGCGGGGGGGCCATAGATACGCAGTATTTT
J: TRBJ2-5; V: TRBV5-4; length: 17; D: TRBD2; size: .; CDR3: CASSSPSGGTNQETQYF; DNA: TGTGCCAGCAGCTCGCCTAGCGGGGGAACGAACCAAGAGACCCAGTACTTC
J: TRBJ1-4; V: TRBV19; length: 13; D: .; size: .; CDR3: CASSGRGTEKLFF; DNA: TGTGCCAGTAGTGGCCGGGGAACGGAAAAACTGTTTTTT
J: TRBJ2-1; V: TRBV15; length: 13; D: .; size: few; CDR3: CATSTLQDNEQFF; DNA: TGTGCCACCAGCACCCTACAGGACAATGAGCAGTTCTTC
J: TRBJ1-2; V: TRBV10-3; length: 13; D: .; size: .; CDR3: CAISEDSHYGYTF; DNA: TGTGCCATCAGTGAAGACTCTCACTATGGCTACACCTTC
J: TRBJ2-7; V: TRBV7-9; length: 17; D: TRBD2; size: .; CDR3: CASSLDLRGGEESEQYF; DNA: TGTGCCAGCAGCTTAGATTTGCGGGGGGGCGAAGAGTCCGAGCAGTACTTC
J: TRBJ1-1; V: TRBV6-6; length: 14; D: .; size: .; CDR3: CASRSRALDTEAFF; DNA: TGTGCCAGCAGGAGCAGGGCTTTGGACACTGAAGCTTTCTTT
J: TRBJ1-1; V: TRBV5-1; length: 15; D: TRBD1; size: .; CDR3: CASSLTGTGVTEAFF; DNA: TGCGCCAGCAGCTTGACCGGGACAGGGGTCACTGAAGCTTTCTTT
J: TRBJ1-6; V: TRBV7-2; length: 15; D: .; size: .; CDR3: CASRYPGSYNSPLHF; DNA: TGTGCCAGCAGATACCCGGGCTCCTATAATTCACCCCTCCACTTT
J: TRBJ1-5; V: TRBV11-2; length: 15; D: TRBD1; size: .; CDR3: CASSARTGGNQPQHF; DNA: TGTGCCAGCAGCGCCCGGACAGGGGGGAATCAGCCCCAGCATTTT
J: TRBJ1-2; V: TRBV18; length: 13; D: .; size: .; CDR3: CASSPKSNNGYTF; DNA: TGTGCCAGCTCACCAAAAAGTAACAATGGCTACACCTTC
J: TRBJ2-2; V: TRBV7-6; length: 15; D: .; size: .; CDR3: CASSFGQTITGELFF; DNA: TGTGCCAGCAGCTTCGGACAGACTATCACCGGGGAGCTGTTTTTT
J: TRBJ2-5; V: TRBV2; length: 13; D: .; size: .; CDR3: CASSERLLLPQYF; DNA: TGTGCCAGCAGTGAGCGTCTCTTATTGCCCCAGTACTTC
J: TRBJ2-1; V: TRBV9; length: 16; D: TRBD2; size: .; CDR3: CASSVELAGEYNEQFF; DNA: TGTGCCAGCAGCGTAGAGCTAGCGGGGGAATACAATGAGCAGTTCTTC
J: TRBJ2-1; V: TRBV28; length: 11; D: .; size: .; CDR3: CASSLQDEQFF; DNA: TGTGCCAGCAGTTTACAGGATGAGCAGTTCTTC
J: TRBJ2-7; V: TRBV7-9; length: 15; D: .; size: few; CDR3: CASSPREGNPYEQYF; DNA: TGTGCCAGCAGCCCCCGTGAGGGAAACCCCTACGAGCAGTACTTC
J: TRBJ1-2; V: TRBV5-1; length: 13; D: .; size: .; CDR3: CASSLPPGYGYTF; DNA: TGCGCCAGCAGCTTGCCCCCCGGGTATGGCTACACCTTC
J: TRBJ1-2; V: TRBV19; length: 13; D: TRBD1; size: few; CDR3: CASSLDRVSGYTF; DNA: TGTGCCAGTAGTTTGGACAGGGTGTCCGGCTACACCTTC
J: TRBJ2-1; V: TRBV18; length: 13; D: TRBD2; size: .; CDR3: CASSPSGGDQQFF; DNA: TGTGCCAGCTCACCCTCCGGGGGGGACCAGCAGTTCTTC
J: TRBJ2-1; V: TRBV5-4; length: 13; D: .; size: .; CDR3: CASSFQGLDEQFF; DNA: TGTGCCAGCAGCTTCCAGGGTCTAGATGAGCAGTTCTTC
J: TRBJ1-2; V: TRBV2; length: 19; D: TRBD1; size: .; CDR3: CASKEGVGTGGHPAWGYTF; DNA: TGTGCCAGCAAGGAGGGGGTCGGGACAGGGGGCCACCCTGCCTGGGGCTACACCTTC
J: TRBJ2-1; V: TRBV5-4; length: 15; D: TRBD2; size: .; CDR3: CASSSSGGTYNEQFF; DNA: TGTGCCAGCAGCTCTAGCGGGGGAACCTACAATGAGCAGTTCTTC
J: TRBJ1-1; V: TRBV10-3; length: 14; D: .; size: .; CDR3: CAISNGISNTEAFF; DNA: TGTGCCATCAGTAACGGGATATCGAACACTGAAGCTTTCTTT
J: TRBJ2-3; V: TRBV18; length: 16; D: .; size: .; CDR3: CASSPLSGSSTDTQYF; DNA: TGTGCCAGCTCACCACTGTCAGGATCTAGCACAGATACGCAGTATTTT
J: TRBJ2-1; V: TRBV6-6; length: 14; D: .; size: .; CDR3: CASSDTDSNNEQFF; DNA: TGTGCCAGCAGTGACACGGACAGCAACAATGAGCAGTTCTTC
J: TRBJ1-3; V: TRBV7-9; length: 14; D: .; size: .; CDR3: CASSLESSGNTIYF; DNA: TGTGCCAGCAGCTTAGAGAGCTCTGGAAACACCATATATTTT
J: TRBJ1-1; V: TRBV27; length: 14; D: .; size: .; CDR3: CASSLGGVNTEAFF; DNA: TGTGCCAGCAGTTTAGGGGGGGTGAACACTGAAGCTTTCTTT
J: TRBJ1-5; V: TRBV5-5; length: 14; D: TRBD1; size: .; CDR3: CASSQGQGNQPQHF; DNA: TGTGCCAGCAGCCAGGGACAGGGGAATCAGCCCCAGCATTTT
J: TRBJ1-3; V: TRBV6-6; length: 14; D: .; size: few; CDR3: CASSRRQSGNTIYF; DNA: TGTGCCAGCAGTCGCCGACAATCTGGAAACACCATATATTTT
J: TRBJ1-1; V: TRBV19; length: 14; D: .; size: .; CDR3: CASGYEGRDTEAFF; DNA: TGTGCCAGTGGATACGAGGGAAGGGACACTGAAGCTTTCTTT
J: TRBJ1-5; V: TRBV30; length: 14; D: .; size: .; CDR3: CAGRKGGSNQPQHF; DNA: TGTGCCGGCAGGAAAGGAGGTAGCAATCAGCCCCAGCATTTT
J: TRBJ2-5; V: TRBV4-1; length: 15; D: TRBD1; size: .; CDR3: CASSQGDRDQETQYF; DNA: TGCGCCAGCAGCCAGGGGGACAGGGACCAAGAGACCCAGTACTTC
J: TRBJ1-1; V: TRBV4-3; length: 15; D: TRBD1; size: few; CDR3: CASSRDRWANGEAFF; DNA: TGCGCCAGCAGCCGGGACAGATGGGCCAACGGTGAAGCTTTCTTT
J: TRBJ2-7; V: TRBV19; length: 17; D: TRBD1; size: .; CDR3: CASSISSSGQGKWEQYF; DNA: TGTGCCAGTAGTATATCGTCCTCGGGACAGGGTAAATGGGAGCAGTACTTC
J: TRBJ1-2; V: TRBV10-3; length: 13; D: .; size: .; CDR3: CAIHLEEGYGYTF; DNA: TGTGCCATCCATTTGGAGGAGGGGTATGGCTACACCTTC
J: TRBJ1-3; V: TRBV30; length: 16; D: .; size: once; CDR3: CAWSLQLGALGNTIYF; DNA: TGTGCCTGGAGTCTCCAACTGGGGGCGTTGGGAAACACCATATATTTT